A selection of T cell receptor beta chains follows, all from one sample in a study of beta chain features in type 1 diabetes. This table comes from immunoSEQ multiplex PCR, and its TCRdb copy is limited to in-frame clones, with some not included. The sample records 350,000 to 450,000 clones, roughly 12% being singletons. Sequencing used naive CD4+ T cells from blood. The receptors were sampled from a woman aged 18 to 35 with type 1 diabetes. Each CDR3 is given with its conserved first and last residue. The D gene is left open where the match is weak. Clone size appears in some rows only: once, few, many, or a class for an expanded clone.

D gene	J gene	V gene	clone size	CDR3 protein
TRBD2	TRBJ2-2	TRBV25-1	few	CASSEPLAGATGELFF
NA	TRBJ2-7	TRBV6-5	once	CASRRGHESSYEQYF
NA	TRBJ2-7	TRBV7-9	NA	CASSFDGGDYEQYF
NA	TRBJ2-7	TRBV7-2	NA	CASSLGQHSYEQYF
TRBD2	TRBJ2-7	TRBV11-2	few	CASSLVGGVVYEQYF
TRBD2	TRBJ2-3	TRBV7-3	few	CASSPGLAGGYTQYF
NA	TRBJ1-1	TRBV27	NA	CASSSSMNTEAFF
NA	TRBJ1-1	TRBV29-1	few	CSVERGGTEAFF
TRBD1	TRBJ1-2	TRBV5-4	NA	CASSATGDGYTF
TRBD2	TRBJ2-5	TRBV5-4	NA	CASSFPGGGETQYF
NA	TRBJ2-3	TRBV28	few	CASSYPGQQYF
NA	TRBJ1-2	TRBV20-1	NA	CSAAEVGGYTF
TRBD1	TRBJ2-7	TRBV11-2	NA	CASRDPGTGSSEQYF
NA	TRBJ2-7	TRBV27	NA	CASGPRGARDEQYF
TRBD2	TRBJ2-3	TRBV4-3	NA	CASSRGTSGSTWTDTQYF
NA	TRBJ2-1	TRBV30	few	CAWSYGEGGYNEQFF
TRBD2	TRBJ2-5	TRBV4-3	NA	CASSQRAGGSSETQYF
NA	TRBJ2-1	TRBV2	few	CASTPALGVNEQFF
NA	TRBJ1-2	TRBV4-3	few	CASSQALDPNYGYTF
TRBD2	TRBJ2-3	TRBV7-9	few	CASSQGLAGFDTQYF
TRBD1	TRBJ1-1	TRBV29-1	few	CSVGTGMGSTEAFF
NA	TRBJ2-7	TRBV7-2	few	CASSSGVGEQYF
TRBD2	TRBJ2-7	TRBV4-1	few	CASSLFGSGGSYEQYF
NA	TRBJ2-3	TRBV5-6	NA	CASSPQGDTQYF
NA	TRBJ1-1	TRBV7-9	NA	CASSLERSNTEAFF